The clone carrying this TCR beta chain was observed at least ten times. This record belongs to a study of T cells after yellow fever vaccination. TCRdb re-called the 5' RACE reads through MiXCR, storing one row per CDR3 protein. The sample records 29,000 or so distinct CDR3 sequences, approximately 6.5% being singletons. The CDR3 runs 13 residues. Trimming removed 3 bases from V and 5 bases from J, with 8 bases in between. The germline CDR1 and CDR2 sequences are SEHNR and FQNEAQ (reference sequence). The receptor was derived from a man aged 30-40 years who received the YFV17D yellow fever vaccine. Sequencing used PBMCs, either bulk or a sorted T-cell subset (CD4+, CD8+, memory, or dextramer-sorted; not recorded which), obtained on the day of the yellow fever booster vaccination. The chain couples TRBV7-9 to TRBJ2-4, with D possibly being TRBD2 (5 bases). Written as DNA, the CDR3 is TGTGCCAGCAGCTTGGGGAGTCAAAACATTCAGTACTTC. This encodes CASSLGSQNIQYF.